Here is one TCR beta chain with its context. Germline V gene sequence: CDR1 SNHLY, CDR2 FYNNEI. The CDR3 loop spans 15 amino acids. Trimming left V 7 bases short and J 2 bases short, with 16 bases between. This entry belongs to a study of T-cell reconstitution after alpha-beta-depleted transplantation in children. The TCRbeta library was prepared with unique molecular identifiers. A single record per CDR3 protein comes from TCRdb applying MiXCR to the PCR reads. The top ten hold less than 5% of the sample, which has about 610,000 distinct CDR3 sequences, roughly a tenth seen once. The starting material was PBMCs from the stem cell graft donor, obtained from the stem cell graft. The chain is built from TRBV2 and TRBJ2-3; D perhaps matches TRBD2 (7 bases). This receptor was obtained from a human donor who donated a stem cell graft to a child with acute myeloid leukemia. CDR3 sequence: CASTLRGGLTDTQYF. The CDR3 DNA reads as TGTGCCAGCACCCTAAGGGGGGGACTCACAGATACGCAGTATTTT.